This T cell receptor (beta chain) is from a study of OX40 agonist ivuxolimab in advanced cancers. Study conclusions and caveats: Still undetermined is the antigen specificity of the expanded peripheral T cells.

TCRdb's copy holds only in-frame clones and misses some; the assay was immunoSEQ multiplex PCR. The profile shows roughly 98,000 clones, 70% to 85% of them singletons. Baseline, cycle 4 day 1, and cycle 7 day 1 were the blood sampling points. Comments on this clone: Its antigen is currently unknown.

This TCR derives from an adult with an advanced solid tumor such as melanoma, head and neck, liver or kidney cancer. Sequenced here: CD4+ or CD8+ T cells sorted from blood, sampled in a trial of the OX40 agonist ivuxolimab.

The CDR3 region is CASSPRVSYGYTF. The DNA of the CDR3 is TGTGCCAGCAGCCCACGCGTGTCCTATGGCTACACCTTC. The chain has TRBV7-9 and TRBJ1-2; D uncertain. The CDR3 totals 13 residues. Deletions cut 5 bases from V and 4 bases from J, with 11 bases between. Germline V gives CDR1 SEHNR, CDR2 FQNEAQ (reference sequence).